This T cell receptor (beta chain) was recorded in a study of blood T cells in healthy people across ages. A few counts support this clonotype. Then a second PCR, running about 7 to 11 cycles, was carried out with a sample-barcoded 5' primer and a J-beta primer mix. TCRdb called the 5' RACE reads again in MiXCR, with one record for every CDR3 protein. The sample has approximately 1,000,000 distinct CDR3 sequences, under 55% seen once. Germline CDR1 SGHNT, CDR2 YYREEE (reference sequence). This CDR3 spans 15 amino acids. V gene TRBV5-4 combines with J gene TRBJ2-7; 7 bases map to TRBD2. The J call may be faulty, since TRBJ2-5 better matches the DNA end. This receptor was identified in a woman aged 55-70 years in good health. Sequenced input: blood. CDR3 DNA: TGTGCCAGCAGACCTAAACTAGCGAGCCGAGAGACCCAGTACTTC. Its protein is CASRPKLASRETQYF.